This T cell receptor (beta chain) was documented in a study of T cells in Graves' hyperthyroidism and ophthalmopathy. The investigators amplified TCR beta CDR3 regions from RNA transcripts. An initial round of RT-PCR targeting the TCR CDR3 relied on the HTBI primer set. Each CDR3 protein is one row after TCRdb ran MiXCR on the multiplex PCR reads. The sample has 350,000 to 400,000 distinct CDR3 sequences; about 15% are singletons. Germline V gene lookup returns CDR1 SQVTM and CDR2 ANQGSEA. The CDR3 totals 14 residues. J lost 2 bases, V lost 4 bases, and 6 bases had no gene match. V is TRBV29-1 and J is TRBJ1-2; 8 bases align to TRBD1. Sequenced input: blood. The sequence derives from a woman in her thirties with Graves' hyperthyroidism. Here the CDR3 reads CSVGVRGRNYGYTF. The CDR3 DNA is TGCAGCGTTGGGGTCAGGGGGCGAAACTATGGCTACACCTTC.